A single sample gave rise to the 24 T cell receptor beta chains below, sequenced in a study of cytomegalovirus exposure and HLA in healthy donors. PCR primers comprised 60 Vbeta and 13 Jbeta primers. Clones were sequenced by immunoSEQ multiplex PCR, and TCRdb holds only the in-frame ones, with some missing. The sample yields approximately 190,000 clones, around 78% seen once. The sample taken for sequencing was PBMCs. These receptors were taken from a woman younger than 45 in good health and CMV-seropositive.

This rearrangement joins TRBV7-6 to TRBJ2-1; 8 nucleotides align to TRBD2. This CDR3 has 17 amino acids. The ends lost 2 bases at V and 6 bases at J; junction bases unmatched: 12. Germline lookup yields CDR1 SGHVS and CDR2 FNYEAQ. The CDR3 is CASSLRSDGGGINEQFF. The CDR3, as DNA: TGTGCCAGCAGCTTAAGGTCTGACGGGGGGGGAATCAATGAGCAGTTCTTC.

The chain has TRBV5-1 and TRBJ2-3, with D perhaps matching TRBD1 (7 bases). Between the trimmed V and J ends, which lost 5 bases and 6 bases, there was a span of 19 bases. The germline gives CDR1 SGHRS, CDR2 YFSETQ. The CDR3 has 15 amino acids. In DNA, the CDR3 is TGCGCCAGCAGTCTTAGGACAGGAGGGGGGGATACGCAGTATTTT. This codes for CASSLRTGGGDTQYF.

This clone was seen more than once but under ten times. This chain links TRBV5-1 with TRBJ2-3; TRBD2 aligns across 8 bases. The V gene end was trimmed by 0 bases and the J gene end by 4 bases; junction bases not matched to a gene: 7. Looked up from germline, CDR1 is SGHRS and CDR2 is YFSETQ. The CDR3 has 16 residues. This chain's CDR3 is CASSLGQRERADTQYF. As DNA, the CDR3 is TGCGCCAGCAGCTTGGGACAGCGGGAGAGGGCAGATACGCAGTATTTT.

The chain employs TRBV5-1 and TRBJ2-1; no clear D gene. The V end was cut by 0 bases, the J end by 8 bases, with 12 bases between. CDR1 and CDR2 from the germline V gene are SGHRS and YFSETQ. The CDR3 is 14 residues long. CDR3 protein: CASSLATLSDEQFF. CDR3 bases: TGCGCCAGCAGCTTGGCCACTCTTTCGGATGAGCAGTTCTTC.

This chain links TRBV15 with TRBJ1-2; D is unclear. This CDR3 region has 15 residues. Germline V gene data show CDR1 as LNHNV and CDR2 as YYDKDF (reference sequence). With 0 bases removed from V and 0 bases from J, the gap between germline ends came to 8 bases. DNA for the CDR3: TGTGCCACCAGCAGAGACTATACTGCTAACTATGGCTACACCTTC. This sequence encodes CATSRDYTANYGYTF.

The chain combines TRBV12-5 with TRBJ2-5; 8 nucleotides line up with TRBD1. The germline gives CDR1 LGHNT, CDR2 FRNRAP. Trimming took 2 bases from V and 5 from J; bases not matched to a gene: 13. There are 17 residues in the CDR3. The chain's CDR3 is CASGLMKPGGYGETQYF. The CDR3 region has the DNA TGTGCTAGTGGTTTGATGAAGCCAGGGGGCTATGGCGAGACCCAGTACTTC.

This clone was observed a single time. This chain connects TRBV5-6 to TRBJ2-7; D might be TRBD2 (6 bases). Germline CDR1 SGHDT, CDR2 YYEEEE. Trimming shortened V by 1 base and J by 5 bases, and 16 bases separated the two germline ends. CDR3 size: 15 residues. CDR3: CASSLRWEVLDEQYF. In DNA, the CDR3 is TGTGCCAGCAGCTTGAGGTGGGAGGTCTTGGACGAGCAGTACTTC.

The chain joins TRBV5-1 to TRBJ1-6; TRBD1 agrees at 8 bases. With V trimmed by 5 bases and J by 5 bases, 12 bases remained unmatched. This CDR3 has 17 residues. Per the germline V gene, CDR1 is SGHRS and CDR2 is YFSETQ. The CDR3 DNA follows: TGCGCCAGCAGTTTGAGCCCCTCGACAGGGGATAATTCACCCCTCCACTTT. Residues: CASSLSPSTGDNSPLHF.

The J gene is TRBJ2-7, the V gene TRBV29-1; the D gene is possibly TRBD1 (8 bases). Per germline, CDR1 SQVTM and CDR2 ANQGSEA. The CDR3 spans 14 residues. The V end was cut by 6 bases, the J end by 6 bases, with 21 bases between. Written as DNA, the CDR3 is TGCAGCGTGCTACGGACAGGGAGGGACTCCGAGCAGTACTTC. The encoded protein is CSVLRTGRDSEQYF.

V usage is TRBV4-1 and J usage is TRBJ1-2; no firm D call. With 0 bases removed from V and 4 bases from J, the gap between germline ends came to 9 bases. The CDR3 is made up of 14 amino acids. In germline, CDR1 is MGHRA, CDR2 YSYEKL. The CDR3 reads CASSQDERAYGYTF. The CDR3 DNA follows: TGCGCCAGCAGCCAAGATGAGAGGGCCTATGGCTACACCTTC.

The rearrangement links TRBV19 to TRBJ2-1, with TRBD2 identical over 8 bases. V gave up 4 bases and J gave up 7 bases; unmatched junction bases: 12. CDR3 length equals 16 residues. CDR1 is LNHDA and CDR2 is SQIVND in the germline V gene (reference sequence). CDR3 DNA: TGTGCCAGTAGTACCCAGCGGGAGAAGCGGTGGAATGAGCAGTTCTTC. Protein: CASSTQREKRWNEQFF. The full variable domain, in which reference TRBV19 and TRBJ2-1 provide the parts outside the CDR3, is DGGITQSPKYLFRKEGQNVTLSCEQNLNHDAMYWYRQDPGQGLRLIYYSQIVNDFQKGDIAEGYSVSREKKESFPLTVTSAQKNPTAFYLCASSTQREKRWNEQFFGPGTRLTVL.

The rearrangement links TRBV7-3 to TRBJ2-2; D might be TRBD1 (5 bases). Between the trimmed V and J ends, which lost 6 bases and 4 bases, there was a span of 12 bases. This CDR3 comprises 14 residues. Germline CDR1 and CDR2: SGHTA and FQGTGA. The CDR3 region has the DNA TGTGCCAGCAGTCTCCAGGGATTCACCGGGGAGCTGTTTTTT. It encodes CASSLQGFTGELFF.

This rearrangement joins TRBV7-2 to TRBJ1-2; D may be TRBD1 (6 bases). Germline V gene data show CDR1 as SGHTA and CDR2 as FQGNSA. Between the trimmed V and J ends, which lost 5 bases and 4 bases, there was a span of 14 bases. The CDR3 length is 14 residues. The CDR3 DNA follows: TGTGCCAGCAGCGGAAGGAGGGGGGGCTATGGCTACACCTTC. Its translation: CASSGRRGGYGYTF.

This clone appeared once. CDR3 bases: TGTGCCAGCAGCTTAGACTCCGGGGAGCTGTTTTTT. Translated, it gives CASSLDSGELFF. The chain has TRBV7-3 and TRBJ2-2; no definite D call. The CDR3 spans 12 residues. Per the germline V gene, CDR1 is SGHTA and CDR2 is FQGTGA. V was clipped by 2 bases and J by 6 bases, with 4 bases between them. Full variable domain (outside the CDR3, taken from reference TRBV7-3 and TRBJ2-2): GAGVSQTPSNKVTEKGKYVELRCDPISGHTALYWYRQSLGQGPEFLIYFQGTGAADDSGLPNDRFFAVRPEGSVSTLKIQRTERGDSAVYLCASSLDSGELFFGEGSRLTVL.

The rearrangement links TRBV28 to TRBJ1-6, with a possible D match to TRBD1 (5 bases). Deletions cut 7 bases from V and 8 bases from J, with 18 bases between. Germline V gene data show CDR1 as MDHEN and CDR2 as SYDVKM. The CDR3 runs to 15 residues. The CDR3 DNA reads TGTGCCAGCATGAGGGATCTCGGGGGGGATTCACCCCTCCACTTT. Translation gives CASMRDLGGDSPLHF.

This clone was seen more than once but under ten times. The chain uses TRBV7-2 and TRBJ2-1; 13 positions agree with TRBD2. V lost 5 bases to trimming and J lost 9 bases; unmatched junction nucleotides: 7. The CDR3 has 15 amino acids. Germline CDR1 and CDR2: SGHTA and FQGNSA. In DNA, the CDR3 is TGTGCCAGCAGCGGAGGACTAGCGGGAGTAGGTGAGCAGTTCTTC. Its protein is CASSGGLAGVGEQFF.

V and J are TRBV18 and TRBJ2-1; D remains unclear. The CDR3 has 15 residues. Germline V gene lookup returns CDR1 KGHSH and CDR2 LQKENI. Trimming removed 6 bases from V and 5 bases from J, with 17 bases in between. For the CDR3, the DNA is TGTGCCAGCTCCTCTCGACTGAGTGTCGACAATGAGCAGTTCTTC. The encoded protein is CASSSRLSVDNEQFF.

The chain has TRBV4-1 and TRBJ2-2; D is undetermined. Germline loops: CDR1 MGHRA, CDR2 YSYEKL. This CDR3 spans 13 amino acids. Trimming stripped 5 bases from V and 2 bases from J, with 6 bases between. CDR3: CASSSTNTGELFF. The CDR3 nucleotides read TGCGCCAGCAGCAGCACTAACACCGGGGAGCTGTTTTTT.

The chain is built from TRBV2 and TRBJ2-1, with 9 bases fitting TRBD1. V shed 8 bases and J 5 bases; nucleotides not matched to a gene: 10. Germline V gene data show CDR1 as SNHLY and CDR2 as FYNNEI. The CDR3 runs to 15 residues. The CDR3 here is CASGGADRGHNEQFF. Here the CDR3 DNA reads TGTGCCAGCGGAGGTGCGGACAGGGGCCACAATGAGCAGTTCTTC.

This chain joins TRBV4-3 and TRBJ2-1; D is unresolved. V was cut by 1 base and J by 6 bases, with 10 bases left in between. The CDR3 covers 14 residues. Germline CDR1 reads LGHNA; CDR2 reads YSLEER. The CDR3 sequence is CASSQGPTSNEQFF. CDR3 bases: TGCGCCAGCAGCCAAGGTCCTACTTCCAATGAGCAGTTCTTC.

The V and J genes are TRBV23-1 and TRBJ2-5, with TRBD1 as a possible D gene (6 bases). TRBV23-1 is annotated as an ORF whose role is uncertain. This CDR3 contains 15 residues. The ends were cut back, 7 bases at V and 2 bases at J, with 17 bases in the middle. For the CDR3, the DNA is TGCGCCAGCATCGGGACACTACCTGTTCAAGAGACCCAGTACTTC. It yields the protein CASIGTLPVQETQYF.

This clone occurred once. This sequence joins TRBV7-9 and TRBJ2-7; 7 nucleotides line up with TRBD2. Per germline, CDR1 SEHNR and CDR2 FQNEAQ (reference sequence). CDR3 length equals 14 residues. The V gene end was trimmed by 3 bases and the J gene end by 7 bases; junction bases not matched to a gene: 9. CDR3 loop: CASSLGTTLREQYF. DNA of the CDR3: TGTGCCAGCAGCTTGGGGACTACTTTAAGGGAGCAGTACTTC.

This chain uses TRBV21-1 with TRBJ1-5; the tabulated D call, TRBD1, remains unverified against the DNA. TRBV21-1 represents a pseudogene. CDR3 length equals 15 residues. CDR3 in DNA: TGTGCCAGCAGCACCCGGGACAGACTCTATCAGCCCCAGCATTTT. Its translation: CASSTRDRLYQPQHF.

V gene TRBV5-4 combines with J gene TRBJ2-7, with 8 nucleotides matching TRBD1. This CDR3 region has 15 residues. Germline CDR1 reads SGHNT; CDR2 reads YYREEE (reference sequence). Trimming cost V 4 bases and J 3 bases; bases outside gene matches: 9. CDR3 nucleotides: TGTGCCAGCAGCCGGGACAGGTGGGGGGACTACGAGCAGTACTTC. It yields the protein CASSRDRWGDYEQYF. Drawing the rest from reference TRBV5-4 and TRBJ2-7, the complete variable domain is ETGVTQSPTHLIKTRGQQVTLRCSSQSGHNTVSWYQQALGQGPQFIFQYYREEENGRGNFPPRFSGLQFPNYSSELNVNALELDDSALYLCASSRDRWGDYEQYFGPGTRLTVT.